The sequence of this T cell receptor (beta chain) was determined in a study of cytomegalovirus exposure and HLA in healthy donors. The CDR3 is 18 residues long. J was trimmed by 3 bases and V by 4 bases; bases with no gene match: 17. Germline assignment: CDR1 MGHRA and CDR2 YSYEKL. Comment on this clone: What it binds is not known.

Study observations and caveats: Among TCR sequences, most were rare, though some public TCRs appeared in many donors. The authors enumerated roughly 160 TCR beta chains as linked to cytomegalovirus.

Separate from the approximately 670-subject first cohort, the roughly 120-subject validation cohort was the one that the donors belonged to. Method: immunoSEQ multiplex PCR; TCRdb's copy keeps in-frame clones and lacks some. The sample carries 150,000 or so clones, 85% to 90% recorded once. This sequence was found in a woman younger than 45 in good health and CMV-seronegative. The rearrangement joins TRBV4-1 to TRBJ2-7; 8 nucleotides line up with TRBD2. Sample: PBMCs. DNA for the CDR3: TGCGCCAGCAGCCCAAAATCGGGGGGGGGCGGTTTAATCTACGAGCAGTACTTC. Translating gives CASSPKSGGGGLIYEQYF.